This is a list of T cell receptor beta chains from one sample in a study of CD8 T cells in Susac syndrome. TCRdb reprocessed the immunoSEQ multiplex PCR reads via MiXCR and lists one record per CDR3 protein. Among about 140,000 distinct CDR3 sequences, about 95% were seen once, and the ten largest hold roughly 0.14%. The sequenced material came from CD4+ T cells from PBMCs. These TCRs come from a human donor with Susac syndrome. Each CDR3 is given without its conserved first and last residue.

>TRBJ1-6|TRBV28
ASSLPGVRKSPLH
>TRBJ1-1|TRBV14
ASSQDAGRAF
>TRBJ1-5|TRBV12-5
ASGLWANGNQPQH
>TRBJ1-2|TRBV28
ASRGGHRRGNGYT
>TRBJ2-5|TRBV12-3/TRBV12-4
ASTYWAGETQY
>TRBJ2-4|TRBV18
ASSGTSPTIQY
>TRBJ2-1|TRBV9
ASSVSAGTSRDEQF
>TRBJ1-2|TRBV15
ATSRYRDGYT
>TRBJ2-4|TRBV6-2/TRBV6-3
ASSYSSRPSGDGDKNIQY
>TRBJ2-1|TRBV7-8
ASSLQLAGVDEQF
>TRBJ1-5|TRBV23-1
ASSHPLGVNQPQH
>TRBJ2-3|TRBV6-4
ASASSGGTDTQY
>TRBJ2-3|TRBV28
ASSKTSVTQY
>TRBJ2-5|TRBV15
ATSRSFPRQGARETQY
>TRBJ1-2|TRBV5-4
ASSPGGISGYT
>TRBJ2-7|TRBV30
AWSVYPASSGRPSYEQY
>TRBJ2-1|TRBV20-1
SARTHSYNEQF
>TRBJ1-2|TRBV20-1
SPLRQSHGYT
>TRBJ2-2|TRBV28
ASSFQNTGELF
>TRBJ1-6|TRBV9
ASSVDWQGNSPLH
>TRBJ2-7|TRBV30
AWNEGPSSS
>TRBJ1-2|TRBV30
AWLYKGRGGYT
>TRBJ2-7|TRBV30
AWSVGLYEQY
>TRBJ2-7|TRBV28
ASTPGQRYEQY
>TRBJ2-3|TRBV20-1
SASNDRTDTQY
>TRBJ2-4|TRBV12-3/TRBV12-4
ASSFGPRPY
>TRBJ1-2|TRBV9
ASSGGQGDGYT
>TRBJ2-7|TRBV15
ATSETSGRIEQY
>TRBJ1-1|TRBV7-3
ASSQGTANTEAF
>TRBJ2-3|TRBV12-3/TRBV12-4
ASSSPDTNTQY
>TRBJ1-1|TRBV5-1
ASSTRTKNTEAF
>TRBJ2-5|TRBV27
ASSKVQGLETQY
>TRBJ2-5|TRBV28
ASSFPGLSQETQY
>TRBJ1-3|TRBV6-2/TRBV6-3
ASLRGSGNTIY
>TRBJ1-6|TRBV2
ASSANGQSNSPLH
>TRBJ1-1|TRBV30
AWSVSGPEAF
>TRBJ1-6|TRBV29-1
SVGDSNNSPLH
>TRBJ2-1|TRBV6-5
ASSDGVYNEQF
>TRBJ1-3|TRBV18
ASSPTGTEGNTIY
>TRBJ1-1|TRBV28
ASSVPGQTMNTEAF
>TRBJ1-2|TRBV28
ASSPHGTGGSGGYT
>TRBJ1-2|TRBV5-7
ASTGTGNYGYT
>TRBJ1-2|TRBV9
ASSVSPYRRSNYGYT
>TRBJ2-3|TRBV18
ASSPTATGSDTQY
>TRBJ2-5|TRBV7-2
ASSLRWNGQGRETQY
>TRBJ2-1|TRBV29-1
SVEDPLTSDNEQF
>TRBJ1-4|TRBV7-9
ASSLDAEKLF
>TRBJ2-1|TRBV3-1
ASTRSNEQF